This T cell receptor (beta chain) was sequenced for a study of cytomegalovirus exposure and HLA in healthy donors. 13 Jbeta primers and 60 Vbeta primers were used for the PCR. Produced via immunoSEQ multiplex PCR; TCRdb's table is partial and in-frame only. This table has 85,000 to 130,000 clones, roughly 74% appearing once. CDR1 is MGHRA, CDR2 YSYEKL, per germline. The CDR3 is made up of 15 amino acids. Deletions cut 6 bases from V and 0 bases from J, with 12 bases between. Sequences were obtained from PBMCs. The TCR was taken from a man in his forties in good health and CMV-seronegative. The chain links TRBV4-1 to TRBJ1-3; D is possibly TRBD1 (5 bases). In nucleotides, the CDR3 is TGCGCCAGCAGACCGGACACCTACTCTGGAAACACCATATATTTT. This encodes CASRPDTYSGNTIYF.